The 10 T cell receptor beta chains below come from one sample, sequenced in a study of T-cell reconstitution after alpha-beta-depleted transplantation in children. Unique molecular identifiers featured in how the TCRbeta library was prepared. TCRdb re-called the PCR reads with MiXCR, one entry per CDR3 protein. The sample carries 450,000 to 550,000 distinct CDR3 sequences, around 10% recorded once. Sample: PBMCs, mostly from graft donor cells, taken 180 days after TCRalphabeta/CD19-depleted stem cell transplant. All receptors come from a female patient younger than 10 who had a stem cell transplant for aplastic anemia, so the T cells may come from the graft donor.

This clonotype has a handful of counts. The CDR3 end shows no conserved phenylalanine or tryptophan, and so a read error is likely. The V gene is TRBV6-2 or TRBV6-3, the J gene TRBJ2-3; TRBD2 matches at 10 bases. V lost 5 bases, J lost 5 bases, and 10 bases stayed unmatched. The CDR3 totals 16 residues. Germline CDR1 reads MNHEY; CDR2 reads SVGEGT. CDR3 region: CASSRDSSGRRDTQYL. The CDR3 nucleotides are TGTGCCAGCAGTAGGGACTCTAGCGGGAGACGAGATACGCAGTATTTG.

The V call is TRBV19, the J call TRBJ2-3, with 10 bases matching TRBD2. The CDR3 length is 19 residues. The junction had 11 bases not matched to a gene; V was cut back by 2 bases and J by 0 bases. Per the germline V gene, CDR1 is LNHDA and CDR2 is SQIVND (reference sequence). This chain's CDR3 is CASSILPGLALDSTDTQYF. The CDR3 bases are TGTGCCAGTAGTATATTACCGGGACTAGCGCTCGATAGCACAGATACGCAGTATTTT.

The chain carries TRBV25-1 and TRBJ2-5; weak D call: TRBD2 (5 bases). In germline, CDR1 is MGHDK, CDR2 SYGVNS. Between the trimmed V and J ends, which lost 4 bases and 0 bases, there was a span of 12 bases. This CDR3 comprises 15 residues. The DNA for the CDR3 is TGTGCCAGCAGTGTGAGGGAACTGTACCAAGAGACCCAGTACTTC. This encodes CASSVRELYQETQYF.

The chain combines TRBV6-1 with TRBJ2-7; D possibly uses TRBD1 or TRBD2 (5 bases each). Germline CDR1 reads MNHNS; CDR2 reads SASEGT. CDR3 length: 15 residues. The germline V and J ends were trimmed by 6 bases and 5 bases, with 20 bases remaining between them. The CDR3 sequence is CASSPPGTARNEQYF. CDR3 nucleotide sequence: TGTGCCAGCAGCCCGCCGGGGACCGCGAGAAACGAGCAGTACTTC.

This clonotype was detected many times. In DNA form, the CDR3 reads TGCGCCAGCAGCCAAGATCTACTAGCGGAATTTGATACGCAGTATTTT. The encoded protein is CASSQDLLAEFDTQYF. The V call is TRBV4-3, the J call TRBJ2-3; 8 nucleotides match TRBD2. The length of the CDR3 is 16 residues. J lost 6 bases, V lost 0 bases, and 8 bases had no gene match. Germline V CDR1 and CDR2: LGHNA, YSLEER.

The J gene is TRBJ2-7, the V gene TRBV7-2; D ambiguous. This CDR3 region has 15 residues. V shed 5 bases and J shed 0 bases, with 14 bases lying between them. Germline V gene sequence: CDR1 SGHTA, CDR2 FQGNSA. CDR3 nucleotide sequence: TGTGCCAGCAGCCCCCGATTTGGCGGCTCCTACGAGCAGTACTTC. It specifies CASSPRFGGSYEQYF.

The chain uses TRBV9 and TRBJ1-2; no clear D gene. The length of the CDR3 is 13 residues. The V end lost 5 bases, the J end lost 4 bases, and 12 bases lay between the germline ends. The V gene's germline CDR1 is SGDLS and CDR2 YYNGEE. CDR3 protein: CASSNSIPYGYTF. The CDR3 DNA is TGTGCCAGCAGTAACAGCATCCCCTATGGCTACACCTTC. The whole variable domain, filled in from reference TRBV9 and TRBJ1-2, reads DSGVTQTPKHLITATGQRVTLRCSPRSGDLSVYWYQQSLDQGLQFLIQYYNGEERAKGNILERFSAQQFPDLHSELNLSSLELGDSALYFCASSNSIPYGYTFGSGTRLTVV.

Only a few counts were recorded for this clonotype. This chain connects TRBV7-2 to TRBJ1-2; 9 bases fit TRBD1. Germline loops: CDR1 SGHTA, CDR2 FQGNSA. The CDR3 length is 12 residues. Trimming cost V 4 bases and J 14 bases; bases outside gene matches: 8. CDR3 sequence: CASSSPDRGKTF. The CDR3 DNA reads TGTGCCAGCAGCTCTCCGGACAGGGGAAAGACCTTC.

This sequence joins TRBV7-8 and TRBJ1-2; D ambiguous. The CDR3 length is 16 residues. From germline, CDR1 is SGHVS and CDR2 FQNEAQ. The V and J ends lost 2 bases and 0 bases respectively, with 13 bases between them. CDR3 in amino acids: CASSLNLGKANYGYTF. CDR3 DNA sequence: TGTGCCAGCAGCTTAAATTTGGGGAAAGCTAACTATGGCTACACCTTC.

This chain joins TRBV20-1 and TRBJ2-1; a possible D gene is TRBD2 (8 bases). CDR1 is DFQATT, CDR2 SNEGSKA, per germline (reference sequence). There are 13 residues in the CDR3. CDR3 bases: TGCAGCGGGGGGGGACAGAAGCACAATGAGCAGTTCTTC. This sequence encodes CSGGGQKHNEQFF.